This T cell receptor beta chain was captured in a study of cytomegalovirus exposure and HLA in healthy donors. The PCR ran on 60 Vbeta and 13 Jbeta primers. The assay was immunoSEQ multiplex PCR, and TCRdb's table has in-frame clones only and misses some. Counted here are tens of thousands of clones, roughly 9.1% occurring once; the ten biggest clones make up about 25%. Trimming at V came to 6 bases and at J to 2 bases, leaving 5 bases not matched to a gene. CDR1 is LNHNV, CDR2 YYDKDF, per germline (reference sequence). The CDR3 has 14 residues. The chain couples TRBV15 to TRBJ2-3; 7 bases are shared with TRBD2. The sample comprised PBMCs. The source of this sequence is a man aged 55 to 69 in good health and CMV-seropositive. The CDR3: CATRVSGDTDTQYF. DNA of the CDR3: TGTGCCACCAGGGTCAGCGGGGACACAGATACGCAGTATTTT. Looking up the rest from reference TRBV15 and TRBJ2-3 gives the full variable domain: DAMVIQNPRYQVTQFGKPVTLSCSQTLNHNVMYWYQQKSSQAPKLLFHYYDKDFNNEADTPDNFQSRRPNTSFCFLDIRSPGLGDTAMYLCATRVSGDTDTQYFGPGTRLTVL.